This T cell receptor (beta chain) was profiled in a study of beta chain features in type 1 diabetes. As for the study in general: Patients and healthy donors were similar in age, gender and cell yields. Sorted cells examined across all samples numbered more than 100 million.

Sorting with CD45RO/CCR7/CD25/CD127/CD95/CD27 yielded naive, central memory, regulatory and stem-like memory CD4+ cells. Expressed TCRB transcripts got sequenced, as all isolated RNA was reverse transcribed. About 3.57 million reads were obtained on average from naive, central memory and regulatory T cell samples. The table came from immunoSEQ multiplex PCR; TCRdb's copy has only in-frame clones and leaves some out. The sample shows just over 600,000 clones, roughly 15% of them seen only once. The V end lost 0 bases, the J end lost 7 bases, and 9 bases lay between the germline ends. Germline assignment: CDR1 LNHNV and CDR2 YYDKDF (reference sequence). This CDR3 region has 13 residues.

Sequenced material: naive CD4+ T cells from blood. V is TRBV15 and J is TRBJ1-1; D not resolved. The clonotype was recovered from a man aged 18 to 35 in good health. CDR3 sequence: CATSRDYGNEAFF. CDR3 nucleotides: TGTGCCACCAGCAGAGATTACGGCAATGAAGCTTTCTTT.